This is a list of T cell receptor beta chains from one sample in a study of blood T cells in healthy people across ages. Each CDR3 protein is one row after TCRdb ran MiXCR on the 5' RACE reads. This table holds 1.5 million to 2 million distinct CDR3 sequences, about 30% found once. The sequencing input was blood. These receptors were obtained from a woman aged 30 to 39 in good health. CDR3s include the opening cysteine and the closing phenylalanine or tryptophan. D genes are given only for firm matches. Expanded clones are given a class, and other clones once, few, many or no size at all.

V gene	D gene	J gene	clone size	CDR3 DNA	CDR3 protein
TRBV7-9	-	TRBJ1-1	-	TGTGCAAGCGGACAAGCTTTCTTT	CASGQAFF
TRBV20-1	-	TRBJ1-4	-	TGCAGTGCTAGAGGTCGTCAAGGGGATGAAAAACTGTTTTTT	CSARGRQGDEKLFF
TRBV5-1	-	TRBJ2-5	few	TGCGCCAGCAGCTTTCAACAGGCTAGGCCTCAAGAGACCCAGTACTTC	CASSFQQARPQETQYF
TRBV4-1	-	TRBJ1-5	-	TGCGCCAGCAGCCAAACAGAGACTAGCAATCAGCCCCAGCATTTT	CASSQTETSNQPQHF
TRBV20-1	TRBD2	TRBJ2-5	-	TGCAGTGGCCGGCTAGCGGAAGAGACCCAGTACTTC	CSGRLAEETQYF
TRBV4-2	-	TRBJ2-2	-	TGTGCCAGCAGCCAAAGATTGGCGGATAACACCGGGGAGCTGTTTTTT	CASSQRLADNTGELFF
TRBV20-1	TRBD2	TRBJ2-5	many	TGCAGTGCTAGTGGACTAGCGGGAGCCCAAGAGACCCAGTACTTC	CSASGLAGAQETQYF
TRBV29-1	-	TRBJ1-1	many	TGCAGCGTTGATACCGACAGTAACACTGAAGCTTTCTTT	CSVDTDSNTEAFF
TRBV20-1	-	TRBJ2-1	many	TGCAGTGCTAGAACAGAAAGCTCCTACAATGAGCAGTTCTTC	CSARTESSYNEQFF
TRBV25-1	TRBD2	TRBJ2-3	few	TGTGCCAGCAGTGAATTTGGGAGGGCTAGCACAGATACGCAGTATTTT	CASSEFGRASTDTQYF